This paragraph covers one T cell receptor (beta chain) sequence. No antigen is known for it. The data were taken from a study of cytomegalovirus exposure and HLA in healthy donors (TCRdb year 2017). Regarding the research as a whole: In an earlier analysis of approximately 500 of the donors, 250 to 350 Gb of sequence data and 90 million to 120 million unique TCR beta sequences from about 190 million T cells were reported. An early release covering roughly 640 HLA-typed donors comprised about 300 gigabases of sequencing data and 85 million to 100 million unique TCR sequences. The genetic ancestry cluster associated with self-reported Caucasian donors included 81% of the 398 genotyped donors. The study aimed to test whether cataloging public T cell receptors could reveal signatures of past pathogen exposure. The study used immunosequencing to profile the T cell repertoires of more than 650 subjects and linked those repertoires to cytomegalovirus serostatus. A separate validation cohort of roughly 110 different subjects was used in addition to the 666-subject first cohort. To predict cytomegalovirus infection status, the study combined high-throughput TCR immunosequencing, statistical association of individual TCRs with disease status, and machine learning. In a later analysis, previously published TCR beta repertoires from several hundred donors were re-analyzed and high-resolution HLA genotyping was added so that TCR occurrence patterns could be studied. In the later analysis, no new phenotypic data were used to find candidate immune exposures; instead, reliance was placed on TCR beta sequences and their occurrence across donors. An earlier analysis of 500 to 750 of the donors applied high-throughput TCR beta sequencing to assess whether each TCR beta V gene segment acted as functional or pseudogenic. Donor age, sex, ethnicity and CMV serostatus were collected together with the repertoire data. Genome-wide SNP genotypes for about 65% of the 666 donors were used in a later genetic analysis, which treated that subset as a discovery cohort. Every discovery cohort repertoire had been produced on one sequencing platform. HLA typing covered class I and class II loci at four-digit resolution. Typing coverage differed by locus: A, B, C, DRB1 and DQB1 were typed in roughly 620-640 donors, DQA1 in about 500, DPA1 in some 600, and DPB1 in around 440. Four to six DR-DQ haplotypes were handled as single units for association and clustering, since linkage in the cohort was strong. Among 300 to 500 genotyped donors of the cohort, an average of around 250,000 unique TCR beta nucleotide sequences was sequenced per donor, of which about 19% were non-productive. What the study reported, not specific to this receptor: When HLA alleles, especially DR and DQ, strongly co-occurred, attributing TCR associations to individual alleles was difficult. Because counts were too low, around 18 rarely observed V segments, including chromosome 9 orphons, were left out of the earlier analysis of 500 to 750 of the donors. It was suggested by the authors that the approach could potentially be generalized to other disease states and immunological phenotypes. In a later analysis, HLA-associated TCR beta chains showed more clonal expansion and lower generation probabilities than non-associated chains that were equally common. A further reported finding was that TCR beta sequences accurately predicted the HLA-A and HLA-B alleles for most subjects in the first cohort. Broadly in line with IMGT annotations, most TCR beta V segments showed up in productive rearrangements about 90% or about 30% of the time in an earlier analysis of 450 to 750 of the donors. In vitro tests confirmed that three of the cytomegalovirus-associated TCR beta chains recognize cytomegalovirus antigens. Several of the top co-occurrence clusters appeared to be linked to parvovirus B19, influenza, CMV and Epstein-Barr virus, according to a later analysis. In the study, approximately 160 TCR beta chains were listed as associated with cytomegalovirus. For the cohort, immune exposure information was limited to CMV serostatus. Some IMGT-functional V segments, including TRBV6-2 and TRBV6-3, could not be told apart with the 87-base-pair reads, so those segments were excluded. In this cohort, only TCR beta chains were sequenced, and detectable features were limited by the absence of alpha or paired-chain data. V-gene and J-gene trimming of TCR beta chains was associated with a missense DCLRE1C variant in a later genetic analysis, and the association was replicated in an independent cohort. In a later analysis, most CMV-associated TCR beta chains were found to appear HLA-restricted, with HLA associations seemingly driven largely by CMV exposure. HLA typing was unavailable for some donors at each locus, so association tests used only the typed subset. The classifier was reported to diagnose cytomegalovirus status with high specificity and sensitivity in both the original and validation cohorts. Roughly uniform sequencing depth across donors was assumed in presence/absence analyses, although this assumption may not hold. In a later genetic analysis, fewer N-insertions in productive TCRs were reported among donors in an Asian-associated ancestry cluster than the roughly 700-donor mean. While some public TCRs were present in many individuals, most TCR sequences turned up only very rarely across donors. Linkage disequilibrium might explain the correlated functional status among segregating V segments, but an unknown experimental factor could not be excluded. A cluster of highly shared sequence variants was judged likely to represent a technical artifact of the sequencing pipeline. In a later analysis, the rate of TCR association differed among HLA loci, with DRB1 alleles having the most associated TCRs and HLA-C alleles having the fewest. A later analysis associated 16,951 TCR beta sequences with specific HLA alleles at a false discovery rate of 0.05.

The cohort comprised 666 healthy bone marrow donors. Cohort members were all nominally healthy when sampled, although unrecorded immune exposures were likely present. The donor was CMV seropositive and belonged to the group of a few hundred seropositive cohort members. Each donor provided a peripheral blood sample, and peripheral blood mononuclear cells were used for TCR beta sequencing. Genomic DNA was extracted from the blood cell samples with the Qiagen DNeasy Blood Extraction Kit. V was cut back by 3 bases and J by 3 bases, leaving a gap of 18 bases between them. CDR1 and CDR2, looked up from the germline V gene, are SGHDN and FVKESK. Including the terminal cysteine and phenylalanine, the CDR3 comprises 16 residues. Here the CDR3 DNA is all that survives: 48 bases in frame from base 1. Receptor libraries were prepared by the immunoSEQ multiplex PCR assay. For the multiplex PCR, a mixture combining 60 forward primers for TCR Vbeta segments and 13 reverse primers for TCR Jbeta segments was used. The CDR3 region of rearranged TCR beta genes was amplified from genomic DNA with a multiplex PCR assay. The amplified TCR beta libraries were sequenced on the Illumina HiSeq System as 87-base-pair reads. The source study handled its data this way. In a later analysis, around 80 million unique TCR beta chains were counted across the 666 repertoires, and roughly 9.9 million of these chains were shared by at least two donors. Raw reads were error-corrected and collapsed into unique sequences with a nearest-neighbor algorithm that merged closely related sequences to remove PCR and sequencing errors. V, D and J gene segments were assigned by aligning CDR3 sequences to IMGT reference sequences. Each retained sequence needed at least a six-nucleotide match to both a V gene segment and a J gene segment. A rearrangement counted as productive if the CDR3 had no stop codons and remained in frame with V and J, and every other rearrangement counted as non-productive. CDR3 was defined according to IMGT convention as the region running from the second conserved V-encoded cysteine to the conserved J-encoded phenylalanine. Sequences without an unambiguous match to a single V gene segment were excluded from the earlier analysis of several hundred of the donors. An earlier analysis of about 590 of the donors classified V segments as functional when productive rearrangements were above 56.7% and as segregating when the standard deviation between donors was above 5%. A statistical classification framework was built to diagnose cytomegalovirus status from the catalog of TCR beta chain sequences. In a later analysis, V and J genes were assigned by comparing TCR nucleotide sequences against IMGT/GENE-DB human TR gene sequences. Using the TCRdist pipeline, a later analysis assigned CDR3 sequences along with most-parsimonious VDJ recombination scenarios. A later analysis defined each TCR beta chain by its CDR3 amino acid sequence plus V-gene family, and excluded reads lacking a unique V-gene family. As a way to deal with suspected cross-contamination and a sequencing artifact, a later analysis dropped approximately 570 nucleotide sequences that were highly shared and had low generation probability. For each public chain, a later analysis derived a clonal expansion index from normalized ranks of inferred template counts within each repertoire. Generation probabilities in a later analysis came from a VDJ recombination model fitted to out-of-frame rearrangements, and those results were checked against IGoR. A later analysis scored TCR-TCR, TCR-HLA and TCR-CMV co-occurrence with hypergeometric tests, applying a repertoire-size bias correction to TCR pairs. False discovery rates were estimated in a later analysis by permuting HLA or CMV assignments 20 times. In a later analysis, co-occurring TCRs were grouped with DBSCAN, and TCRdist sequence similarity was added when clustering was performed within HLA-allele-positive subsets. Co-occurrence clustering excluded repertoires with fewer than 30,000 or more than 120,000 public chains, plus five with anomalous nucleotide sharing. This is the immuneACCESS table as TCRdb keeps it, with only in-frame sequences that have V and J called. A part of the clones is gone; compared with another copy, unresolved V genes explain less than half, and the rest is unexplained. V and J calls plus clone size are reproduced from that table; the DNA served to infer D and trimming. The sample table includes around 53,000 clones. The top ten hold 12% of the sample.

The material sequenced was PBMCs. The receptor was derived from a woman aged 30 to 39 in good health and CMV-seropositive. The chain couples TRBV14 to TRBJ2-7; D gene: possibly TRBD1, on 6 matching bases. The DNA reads TGTGCCAGCAGCCATACCGGACAGACCCTCTACTACGAGCAGTACTTC. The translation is CASSHTGQTLYYEQYF. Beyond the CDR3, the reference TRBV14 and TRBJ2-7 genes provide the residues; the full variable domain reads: EAGVTQFPSHSVIEKGQTVTLRCDPISGHDNLYWYRRVMGKEIKFLLHFVKESKQDESGMPNNRFLAERTGGTYSTLKVQPAELEDSGVYFCASSHTGQTLYYEQYFGPGTRLTVT.